Shown below are 21 T cell receptor beta chains from a single sample sequenced in a study of beta chain features in type 1 diabetes. Every isolated RNA sample was fully reverse transcribed, so sequencing captured expressed TCRB transcripts. The repertoire was sequenced with immunoSEQ multiplex PCR; TCRdb's copy has only in-frame clones and lacks some. There are some 220,000 clones in the sample; under 13% occur only once, and approximately 1.4% lies in the top ten. The sequenced sample consisted of central memory CD4+ T cells from blood. The source is a man aged 18 to 30 in good health.

The chain links TRBV7-2 to TRBJ1-5, with 9 bases matching TRBD1. CDR1 SGHTA and CDR2 FQGNSA come from the germline V gene. The V gene end was trimmed by 8 bases and the J gene end by 4 bases; junction bases not matched to a gene: 9. CDR3 length equals 15 residues. The CDR3 DNA reads as TGTGCCAGCGGTATACAGGGGGCGAAAAATCAGCCCCAGCATTTT. Translating it yields CASGIQGAKNQPQHF. Variable domain in full (rest from reference TRBV7-2 and TRBJ1-5): GAGVSQSPSNKVTEKGKDVELRCDPISGHTALYWYRQSLGQGLEFLIYFQGNSAPDKSGLPSDRFSAERTGGSVSTLTIQRTQQEDSAVYLCASGIQGAKNQPQHFGDGTRLSIL.

The chain is built from TRBV6-1 and TRBJ1-2, with 7 bases that match TRBD1. The CDR3 has 14 residues. Germline V gene sequence: CDR1 MNHNS, CDR2 SASEGT. The trim removed 1 base at V and 2 bases at J, leaving 1 base unmatched. The CDR3 loop reads CASSEVTGNYGYTF. The CDR3 coding sequence is TGTGCCAGCAGTGAAGTGACAGGGAACTATGGCTACACCTTC.

This clone was detected only a few times. This chain uses TRBV7-3 with TRBJ1-2; the D is unclear. The CDR3 runs 13 residues. The germline V gene has CDR1 SGHTA and CDR2 FQGTGA. V was clipped by 5 bases and J by 3 bases, with 10 bases between them. The chain's CDR3 is CASSRGIDYGYTF. Written as DNA, the CDR3 is TGTGCCAGCAGCCGCGGGATAGACTATGGCTACACCTTC.

The chain recombines TRBV5-6 with TRBJ1-1; no firm D call. Germline V gene data show CDR1 as SGHDT and CDR2 as YYEEEE. CDR3 size: 11 residues. Trimming left V 4 bases short and J 6 bases short, with 7 bases between. Here the CDR3 DNA reads TGTGCCAGCAGCCAAGACTCTGAAGCTTTCTTT. Its protein product is CASSQDSEAFF.

The chain recombines TRBV15 with TRBJ2-4; D perhaps matches TRBD1 (5 bases). The CDR3 sequence is 14 residues long. The germline V and J ends were trimmed by 3 bases and 6 bases, with 12 bases remaining between them. The germline V gene encodes CDR1 LNHNV and CDR2 YYDKDF (reference sequence). The chain's CDR3 is CATSRQGARNIQYF. For the CDR3, the DNA is TGTGCCACCAGCAGGCAAGGGGCCCGAAACATTCAGTACTTC. Drawing the rest from reference TRBV15 and TRBJ2-4, the complete variable domain is DAMVIQNPRYQVTQFGKPVTLSCSQTLNHNVMYWYQQKSSQAPKLLFHYYDKDFNNEADTPDNFQSRRPNTSFCFLDIRSPGLGDTAMYLCATSRQGARNIQYFGAGTRLSVL.

This clone was found a few times. CDR3 protein: CSASPTYGYTF. Written as DNA, the CDR3 is TGCAGTGCTAGTCCCACTTATGGCTACACCTTC. The chain recombines TRBV20-1 with TRBJ1-2; D gene unclear. The V gene lost 3 bases and the J gene lost 5 bases, with 7 bases spanning the gap. This CDR3 comprises 11 residues. Germline CDR1 and CDR2: DFQATT and SNEGSKA (reference sequence).

This rearrangement joins TRBV29-1 to TRBJ1-1; unclear D gene. The germline V gene encodes CDR1 SQVTM and CDR2 ANQGSEA. The CDR3 extends over 13 amino acids. Trimming shortened V by 4 bases and J by 3 bases, and 12 bases separated the two germline ends. CDR3 loop: CSVVNLRDTEAFF. The CDR3 nucleotides are TGCAGCGTTGTGAATCTAAGGGACACTGAAGCTTTCTTT. Together with reference TRBV29-1 and TRBJ1-1, the CDR3 gives the full variable domain: SAVISQKPSRDICQRGTSLTIQCQVDSQVTMMFWYRQQPGQSLTLIATANQGSEATYESGFVIDKFPISRPNLTFSTLTVSNMSPEDSSIYLCSVVNLRDTEAFFGQGTRLTVV.

The rearrangement joins TRBV7-6 to TRBJ2-5; 8 nucleotides line up with TRBD2. V lost 1 base to trimming and J lost 2 bases; unmatched junction nucleotides: 6. CDR3 length: 16 residues. Germline CDR1 and CDR2: SGHVS and FNYEAQ. CDR3 nucleotides: TGTGCCAGCAGCTTAGGGCTAGCGGGCGTTCAAGAGACCCAGTACTTC. It translates to CASSLGLAGVQETQYF.

This chain joins TRBV7-2 and TRBJ2-5, with 9 bases that match TRBD1. Trimming at V came to 2 bases and at J to 4 bases, leaving 5 bases not matched to a gene. Germline values: CDR1 SGHTA, CDR2 FQGNSA. This CDR3 comprises 15 residues. In DNA form, the CDR3 reads TGTGCCAGCAGCTTACAAGCGGGACAGGGAGAGACCCAGTACTTC. Translating it yields CASSLQAGQGETQYF.

This clone has a handful of counts. The chain couples TRBV10-3 to TRBJ2-3, with D possibly TRBD2 on 5 matching bases. The V gene's germline CDR1 is ENHRY and CDR2 SYGVKD. CDR3 length equals 11 residues. The germline V and J ends were trimmed by 3 bases and 7 bases, with 5 bases remaining between them. The CDR3 bases are TGTGCCATCAGTGACGGGAATACGCAGTATTTT. Protein product: CAISDGNTQYF.

This clone was seen ten or more times. This chain uses TRBV7-9 with TRBJ2-1; TRBD1 matches 12 bases. The junction had 4 bases not matched to a gene; V was cut back by 2 bases and J by 11 bases. Germline V gene sequence: CDR1 SEHNR, CDR2 FQNEAQ (reference sequence). The CDR3 runs to 14 residues. The CDR3 reads CASSLRDRGPKQFF. The CDR3 nucleotides are TGTGCCAGCAGCTTAAGGGACAGGGGGCCGAAGCAGTTCTTC.

The V and J genes are TRBV29-1 and TRBJ2-4, with 12 bases matching TRBD1. CDR3 size: 13 residues. Germline CDR1 reads SQVTM; CDR2 reads ANQGSEA. Trimming removed 3 bases from V and 13 bases from J; junction bases left unmatched: 7. CDR3 nucleotides: TGCAGCGTTGAGGGGACAGGGGGCGCGGTCCAGTACTTC. Translated, it gives CSVEGTGGAVQYF. Looking up the rest from reference TRBV29-1 and TRBJ2-4 gives the full variable domain: SAVISQKPSRDICQRGTSLTIQCQVDSQVTMMFWYRQQPGQSLTLIATANQGSEATYESGFVIDKFPISRPNLTFSTLTVSNMSPEDSSIYLCSVEGTGGAVQYFGAGTRLSVL.

This clone has only a few counts. The chain recombines TRBV4-2 with TRBJ2-3, with 8 bases lining up with TRBD2. This CDR3 spans 16 amino acids. Germline CDR1 reads LGHNA; CDR2 reads YNFKEQ. V shed 0 bases, J shed 7 bases, and the junction held 9 bases outside the gene matches. CDR3 nucleotide sequence: TGTGCCAGCAGCCAAGATCTGAGCGGGAGTCTGTATACGCAGTATTTT. Protein product: CASSQDLSGSLYTQYF.

J is TRBJ2-1 and V is TRBV5-1; the D gene could be TRBD1 or TRBD2 (5 bases each). The CDR3 has 14 residues. V was pared by 4 bases and J by 4 bases, with 12 bases between. Germline assignment: CDR1 SGHRS and CDR2 YFSETQ. The CDR3 DNA is TGCGCCAGCAGCGGGACGGGAAATTACAATGAGCAGTTCTTC. It encodes CASSGTGNYNEQFF. Full variable domain (missing parts from reference TRBV5-1 and TRBJ2-1): KAGVTQTPRYLIKTRGQQVTLSCSPISGHRSVSWYQQTPGQGLQFLFEYFSETQRNKGNFPGRFSGRQFSNSRSEMNVSTLELGDSALYLCASSGTGNYNEQFFGPGTRLTVL.

This chain uses TRBV9 with TRBJ2-5, with D possibly TRBD2 on 7 matching bases. Trimming removed 3 bases at V and 2 bases at J, with 11 bases between. The CDR3 runs 14 residues. Per germline, CDR1 SGDLS and CDR2 YYNGEE. CDR3 sequence (DNA): TGTGCCAGCAGCGCGGGGGGCAGGCAAGAGACCCAGTACTTC. Protein sequence: CASSAGGRQETQYF.

This clone was counted many times. The CDR3 here is CSATLGQGTEAFF. As DNA, the CDR3 is TGCAGCGCCACCCTGGGGCAGGGCACTGAAGCTTTCTTT. The chain has TRBV29-1 and TRBJ1-1; a weak D match, TRBD1 (5 bases). V was pared by 7 bases and J by 4 bases, with 16 bases between. Germline loops: CDR1 SQVTM, CDR2 ANQGSEA. This CDR3 region has 13 residues.

This clone was detected a few times. Within the sample, other DNA sequences also encode this same CDR3. The genes are TRBV9 and TRBJ2-1; 8 positions agree with TRBD2. The ends lost 0 bases at V and 6 bases at J; junction bases unmatched: 5. CDR1 and CDR2 (germline): SGDLS, YYNGEE. The CDR3 totals 15 residues. DNA for the CDR3: TGTGCCAGCAGCGTAGTAGACGGGAGGGCCAATGAGCAGTTCTTC. As protein: CASSVVDGRANEQFF.

This clone appeared a few times. V usage is TRBV6-5 and J usage is TRBJ2-5; 7 bases align to TRBD1. J lost 7 bases, V lost 1 base, and 3 bases had no gene match. The CDR3 is made up of 13 amino acids. Germline CDR1 and CDR2: MNHEY and SVGAGI. CDR3 in DNA: TGTGCCAGCAGTTACTGGACAGGCGGGACCCAGTACTTC. Translation: CASSYWTGGTQYF.

This rearrangement joins TRBV5-6 to TRBJ2-3; 8 bases map to TRBD2. CDR1 SGHDT and CDR2 YYEEEE come from the germline V gene. The CDR3 length is 15 residues. V lost 0 bases, J lost 5 bases, and 5 bases stayed unmatched. CDR3 in amino acids: CASSLGLTSEDTQYF. The CDR3 DNA reads TGTGCCAGCAGCTTGGGGCTGACTAGCGAAGATACGCAGTATTTT.

In regard to this clone: A single base separates this from a much larger clone, so it may be a read error. The chain recombines TRBV28 with TRBJ2-1, with unresolved D. Trimming pared 1 base from V and 6 bases from J, leaving 1 base between. This CDR3 spans 11 amino acids. Per the germline V gene, CDR1 is MDHEN and CDR2 is SYDVKM. The CDR3 loop is CASSLFNEQFF. CDR3 coding DNA: TGTGCCAGCAGTTTATTCAATGAGCAGTTCTTC.

This sequence joins TRBV5-1 and TRBJ2-4; 9 nucleotides agree with TRBD2. The CDR3 loop spans 18 amino acids. The germline V gene has CDR1 SGHRS and CDR2 YFSETQ. Unmatched junction bases numbered 14, after V lost 0 bases and J lost 7 bases. CDR3: CASSLGVRAGGPENIQYF. In DNA form, the CDR3 reads TGCGCCAGCAGCTTGGGTGTTCGAGCGGGAGGCCCGGAGAACATTCAGTACTTC.